This T cell receptor (beta chain) was sequenced during a study of beta chain features in type 1 diabetes. Study-wide background: Age, gender and cell yields were alike across patients and healthy donors.

There are 14 residues in the CDR3. Trimming left V 3 bases short and J 1 base short, with 9 bases between. Germline V gene data show CDR1 as SGHVS and CDR2 as FQNEAQ. Turning to this clone: What it binds is unknown.

General study results and limits: The study found fewer insertions and more deletions at VDJ junctions in type 1 diabetes patients. Small HLA sub-analyses could not settle whether HLA shapes TCRB rearrangement. A cDNA-based sequencing approach could over-represent cells with high TCR expression.

The isolated RNA, all of it, was reverse transcribed, so expressed TCRB transcripts were what got sequenced. Clones were read by immunoSEQ multiplex PCR, and TCRdb kept only the in-frame ones, dropping some. Among about 250,000 clones listed, over 12% were seen once. The chain recombines TRBV7-8 with TRBJ1-1; unclear D gene. The sequencing sample was made of naive CD4+ T cells from blood. The TCR comes from a woman aged 40-49 years in good health. DNA for the CDR3: TGTGCCAGCAGCTTCCTTTGGCAGAACACTGAAGCTTTCTTT. It translates to CASSFLWQNTEAFF.